This T cell receptor beta chain came from a study of shared clonotypes between healthy human individuals. Assay used: immunoSEQ multiplex PCR; TCRdb lists only in-frame clones, some missing. The table shows millions of clones, with roughly 95% occurring only once. Per germline, CDR1 KGHSH and CDR2 LQKENI. Losses at the gene ends were 1 base for V and 8 bases for J; bases not matched to a gene: 4. The CDR3 runs to 14 residues. Healthy adults negative for HIV, lacking recent acute infections or vaccinations, served as donors. Sample: naive CD4+ T cells sorted from blood. Specified subset: CD45RA+ positively selected. The chain recombines TRBV18 with TRBJ2-1; 8 nucleotides align to TRBD2. This clonotype originated in a man aged 18 to 29 in good health. The CDR3 DNA sequence: TGTGCCAGCTCACCACGGGAGACTAGCGATGAGCAGTTCTTC. Protein: CASSPRETSDEQFF.